This is a list of T cell receptor beta chains from one sample in a study of regulatory T cells in long-lasting Graves disease. MiXCR, run by TCRdb on the multiplex PCR reads, gives a single entry per CDR3 protein. The sample includes around 240,000 distinct CDR3 sequences, about 18% of them seen just once. This sample was shared with a second study, whose subject was T cells in Graves' hyperthyroidism and ophthalmopathy.

The sample here was peripheral blood mononuclear cells (PBMCs), taken at new diagnosis, from a patient treated with antithyroid drugs. These receptors originate from a woman younger than 45 with Graves disease. Both conserved end residues are part of each CDR3. Each record gives: clone size, J gene, V gene, D gene, CDR3 protein, CDR3 DNA. D genes are given only for firm matches. Clone size is shown for a subset of rows, as once, few, many or a class of expanded clone.

clone size: many; J gene: TRBJ2-3; V gene: TRBV6-5; D gene: TRBD1; CDR3 protein: CASSYGTGVFTQYF; CDR3 DNA: TGTGCCAGCAGTTACGGGACAGGGGTTTTTACGCAGTATTTT
clone size: many; J gene: TRBJ2-1; V gene: TRBV20-1; D gene: NA; CDR3 protein: CSASTGMGHNSYNEQFF; CDR3 DNA: TGCAGTGCTTCCACCGGAATGGGACACAACTCCTACAATGAGCAGTTCTTC
clone size: many; J gene: TRBJ1-1; V gene: TRBV7-6; D gene: NA; CDR3 protein: CASSFTQNTEAFF; CDR3 DNA: TGTGCCAGCAGCTTTACACAGAACACTGAAGCTTTCTTT
clone size: many; J gene: TRBJ1-1; V gene: TRBV7-8; D gene: NA; CDR3 protein: CASSGPREAFF; CDR3 DNA: TGTGCCAGCAGCGGACCTCGTGAAGCTTTCTTT
clone size: many; J gene: TRBJ1-3; V gene: TRBV7-9; D gene: NA; CDR3 protein: CASSFWGDASSGNTIYF; CDR3 DNA: TGTGCCAGCAGCTTCTGGGGGGATGCGAGCTCTGGAAACACCATATATTTT
clone size: many; J gene: TRBJ1-1; V gene: TRBV5-1; D gene: NA; CDR3 protein: CASKRDRAANTEAFF; CDR3 DNA: TGCGCCAGCAAGAGAGATCGGGCAGCGAACACTGAAGCTTTCTTT
clone size: many; J gene: TRBJ1-6; V gene: TRBV6-5; D gene: NA; CDR3 protein: CASSYQGKARSNSPLHF; CDR3 DNA: TGTGCCAGCAGTTACCAAGGGAAGGCCAGGTCTAATTCACCCCTCCACTTT
clone size: many; J gene: TRBJ1-2; V gene: TRBV6-2/TRBV6-3; D gene: TRBD1; CDR3 protein: CASSRRQGGKGYTF; CDR3 DNA: TGTGCCAGCAGCCGGCGACAGGGAGGGAAAGGCTACACCTTC
clone size: many; J gene: TRBJ1-1; V gene: TRBV2; D gene: TRBD1; CDR3 protein: CASKNRGVHTEAFF; CDR3 DNA: TGTGCCAGCAAAAACAGGGGGGTCCACACTGAAGCTTTCTTT
clone size: NA; J gene: TRBJ1-3; V gene: TRBV19; D gene: TRBD1; CDR3 protein: CASTPGQVRNTIYF; CDR3 DNA: TGTGCCAGTACCCCGGGACAGGTCCGTAACACCATATATTTT
clone size: many; J gene: TRBJ1-6; V gene: TRBV7-9; D gene: NA; CDR3 protein: CASSSDSSSPLHF; CDR3 DNA: TGTGCCAGCAGCTCAGACAGTTCTTCACCCCTCCACTTT
clone size: many; J gene: TRBJ1-5; V gene: TRBV24-1; D gene: TRBD1; CDR3 protein: CATGQGDQPQHF; CDR3 DNA: TGTGCCACCGGGCAGGGGGATCAGCCCCAGCATTTT
clone size: many; J gene: TRBJ1-5; V gene: TRBV7-3; D gene: NA; CDR3 protein: CANKTGPYNSNQPQHF; CDR3 DNA: TGTGCCAATAAGACAGGACCTTACAATAGCAATCAGCCCCAGCATTTT
clone size: many; J gene: TRBJ1-2; V gene: TRBV2; D gene: NA; CDR3 protein: CASSDTQRADGYTF; CDR3 DNA: TGTGCCAGCAGTGATACTCAGAGGGCCGACGGCTACACCTTC
clone size: few; J gene: TRBJ2-1; V gene: TRBV6-1; D gene: TRBD2; CDR3 protein: CASSGGRLAGGEQFF; CDR3 DNA: TGTGCCAGCAGTGGGGGGCGGCTAGCGGGGGGTGAGCAGTTCTTC
clone size: many; J gene: TRBJ1-1; V gene: TRBV18; D gene: NA; CDR3 protein: CASSRTPNTEAFF; CDR3 DNA: TGTGCCAGCTCGCGGACCCCGAACACTGAAGCTTTCTTT
clone size: many; J gene: TRBJ2-2; V gene: TRBV6-1; D gene: NA; CDR3 protein: CASSDFGELFF; CDR3 DNA: TGTGCCAGCAGTGATTTCGGGGAGCTGTTTTTT
clone size: many; J gene: TRBJ1-4; V gene: TRBV6-5; D gene: TRBD1; CDR3 protein: CASSYSGTGDEKLFF; CDR3 DNA: TGTGCCAGCAGTTACTCCGGGACAGGGGATGAAAAACTGTTTTTT
clone size: few; J gene: TRBJ2-2; V gene: TRBV6-1; D gene: TRBD1; CDR3 protein: CASRAGTERPGELFF; CDR3 DNA: TGTGCCAGCAGAGCCGGGACAGAGCGCCCCGGGGAGCTGTTTTTT
clone size: many; J gene: TRBJ1-1; V gene: TRBV29-1; D gene: NA; CDR3 protein: CSVDGGAFF; CDR3 DNA: TGCAGCGTTGACGGCGGAGCTTTCTTT
clone size: many; J gene: TRBJ1-6; V gene: TRBV27; D gene: NA; CDR3 protein: CASSFGHSPLHF; CDR3 DNA: TGTGCCAGCAGTTTCGGTCATTCACCCCTCCACTTT
clone size: many; J gene: TRBJ2-5; V gene: TRBV7-2; D gene: TRBD1; CDR3 protein: CASSFNRGAETQYF; CDR3 DNA: TGTGCCAGCAGCTTTAACAGGGGGGCGGAGACCCAGTACTTC
clone size: once; J gene: TRBJ2-5; V gene: TRBV2; D gene: TRBD2; CDR3 protein: CASSVQASGRLETQYF; CDR3 DNA: TGTGCCAGCAGCGTACAGGCTAGCGGGAGGCTAGAGACCCAGTACTTC
clone size: many; J gene: TRBJ1-1; V gene: TRBV6-5; D gene: TRBD1; CDR3 protein: CASSSRTGRNTEAFF; CDR3 DNA: TGTGCCAGCAGTTCCCGGACAGGGAGGAACACTGAAGCTTTCTTT
clone size: NA; J gene: TRBJ2-3; V gene: TRBV7-2; D gene: TRBD2; CDR3 protein: CASSPNGAGGTDTQYF; CDR3 DNA: TGTGCCAGCAGCCCCAACGGAGCGGGAGGCACAGATACGCAGTATTTT
clone size: NA; J gene: TRBJ2-7; V gene: TRBV28; D gene: NA; CDR3 protein: CASSGGRLYEQYF; CDR3 DNA: TGTGCCAGCAGTGGGGGACGACTCTACGAGCAGTACTTC
clone size: many; J gene: TRBJ1-1; V gene: TRBV20-1; D gene: TRBD1; CDR3 protein: CSASGSGGNIVVQAFF; CDR3 DNA: TGCAGTGCTAGCGGGTCAGGGGGCAACATAGTGGTTCAAGCTTTCTTT
clone size: many; J gene: TRBJ2-6; V gene: TRBV2; D gene: NA; CDR3 protein: CASSVSGDYGANVLTF; CDR3 DNA: TGTGCCAGCAGTGTATCAGGGGACTATGGGGCCAACGTCCTGACTTTC
clone size: many; J gene: TRBJ2-1; V gene: TRBV5-1; D gene: TRBD2; CDR3 protein: CASSLDGTSGRVEQFF; CDR3 DNA: TGCGCCAGCAGCTTGGACGGGACTAGCGGCCGGGTTGAGCAGTTCTTC
clone size: many; J gene: TRBJ1-1; V gene: TRBV18; D gene: NA; CDR3 protein: CASSSRDNPGYTEAFF; CDR3 DNA: TGTGCCAGCTCATCAAGAGACAATCCAGGGTACACTGAAGCTTTCTTT
clone size: NA; J gene: TRBJ1-3; V gene: TRBV6-1; D gene: NA; CDR3 protein: CASRLDIGRNTIYF; CDR3 DNA: TGTGCCAGCAGATTGGACATTGGGCGCAACACCATATATTTT
clone size: NA; J gene: TRBJ1-1; V gene: TRBV12-3/TRBV12-4; D gene: NA; CDR3 protein: CASSIPGLKGTEAFF; CDR3 DNA: TGTGCCAGCAGTATCCCGGGACTTAAGGGCACTGAAGCTTTCTTT
clone size: few; J gene: TRBJ2-3; V gene: TRBV27; D gene: TRBD2; CDR3 protein: CASSKWTSGGTDTQCF; CDR3 DNA: TGTGCCAGCAGTAAATGGACTAGCGGGGGCACAGATACGCAGTGTTTT
clone size: many; J gene: TRBJ2-1; V gene: TRBV9; D gene: NA; CDR3 protein: CASSVEAGASGYNEQFF; CDR3 DNA: TGTGCCAGCAGCGTAGAGGCCGGGGCGTCGGGCTACAATGAGCAGTTCTTC
clone size: many; J gene: TRBJ2-2; V gene: TRBV12-3/TRBV12-4; D gene: NA; CDR3 protein: CASSLTGIITGELFF; CDR3 DNA: TGTGCCAGCAGTTTGACCGGGATAATCACCGGGGAGCTGTTTTTT
clone size: many; J gene: TRBJ2-3; V gene: TRBV2; D gene: NA; CDR3 protein: CASSGTRRDTDTQYF; CDR3 DNA: TGTGCCAGCAGTGGGACGAGAAGAGACACAGATACGCAGTATTTT